The present TCR beta chain was sequenced within a study of shared clonotypes between healthy human individuals. Study at large: Aged between 18 and 49, the donors were a couple of women and three men.

Study-wide results and limits: Memory subsets had estimated richness that was generally smaller than that of naive subsets.

Several immunoSEQ plates held equal portions of the genomic DNA taken from each subset. Assay used: immunoSEQ multiplex PCR; TCRdb lists only in-frame clones, some missing. The sample holds hundreds of thousands of clones, about 96% seen once. This CDR3 comprises 14 residues. Trimming removed 6 bases from V and 0 bases from J; junction bases left unmatched: 3. Looked up from germline, CDR1 is MNHEY and CDR2 is SMNVEV (reference sequence). On this clone: The antigen is unknown.

CD45RO-negative, CCR7-positively selected cells formed the naive CD8 fraction, excluding terminally differentiated effector memory CD45RA+ cells. The TCR sequence derives from a woman under 40 in good health. Sequencing was done on a sample of naive CD8+ T cells sorted from blood. This chain uses TRBV27 with TRBJ2-7, with 9 bases matching TRBD1. In DNA, the CDR3 is TGTGCCAGCAGCAACAGGGGGCACTCCTACGAGCAGTACTTC. Translating it yields CASSNRGHSYEQYF.